This TCR beta chain was documented in a study of cytomegalovirus exposure and HLA in healthy donors. Study-level results: An analysis that was carried out later associated 16,000 or so TCR beta sequences with HLA alleles at 0.05 false discovery rate.

Germline V lookup: CDR1 MNHNS, CDR2 SASEGT. Trimming left V 2 bases short and J 5 bases short, with 12 bases between. The CDR3 covers 14 residues. As regards this clone: Its antigen is not known.

PCR used 60 Vbeta primers and 13 Jbeta primers. Per the study methods: About 9.9 million shared chains were among 65 million to 85 million unique TCR beta chains counted in a later analysis. Sequencing used immunoSEQ multiplex PCR; TCRdb keeps in-frame clones, though not all of them. V and J calls and clone size are given by that table; D and trimming were obtained from the DNA. The table lists 60,000 to 70,000 clones. The receptor comes from a boy aged 10-17 years in good health and CMV-seronegative. The chain links TRBV6-1 to TRBJ1-1, with a possible D match to TRBD1 (5 bases). Sequenced input: PBMCs. The CDR3 DNA reads TGTGCCAGCAGTGAAATTGCAGGGAAAACTGAAGCTTTCTTT. This gives the protein CASSEIAGKTEAFF.